This T cell receptor (beta chain) was profiled in a study of metastatic and nonmetastatic thyroid tumors. Whole-study context: Comparative analysis of repertoires was undertaken across blood and tumor or nodule tissue obtained from malignant and benign thyroid patients.

At least ten counts were recorded for this clone. The antigen is not known. With V trimmed by 7 bases and J by 1 base, 9 bases remained unmatched. Germline CDR1 and CDR2: SGHVS and FQNEAQ. CDR3 size: 16 residues. Source study methods: CDR3 differences across clinicopathological groups were used to build a distant-metastasis classifier for papillary thyroid cancer. With MiXCR, TCRdb reprocessed the PCR reads. TCRdb, not the authors, supplied the V and J calls. Counted here are some 36,000 clones, about 18% occurring once; the ten biggest clones make up 6.2%. None of the patients had undergone any treatment ahead of thyroid surgery. General observations from the study: TCR beta diversity was reportedly significantly higher in malignant thyroid tumors than benign nodules, in blood and tumor.

The sequence was obtained from a male donor with papillary thyroid cancer or a benign thyroid nodule (not recorded which). Some clones in this sample may be carry-over from other donors' samples. Sequencing was done on a sample of blood. This chain links TRBV7-8 with TRBJ2-3; 9 bases align to TRBD2. CDR3 sequence reads: CASTREAGGGTDTQYF. The CDR3 DNA reads TGTGCCAGCACCCGCGAGGCGGGAGGGGGCACAGATACGCAGTATTTT.